The rows below give T cell receptor beta chains drawn from one sample of a study of blood T cell repertoires in COVID-19. Some clones are missing from TCRdb's copy, which holds only in-frame ones; the method was immunoSEQ multiplex PCR. Among approximately 100,000 clones listed, roughly 81% were seen once. Sequenced: peripheral blood. The receptors shown here come from a human donor in a cohort sampled during active COVID-19. CDR3s include the opening cysteine and the closing phenylalanine or tryptophan. Each record gives: V gene, D gene, clone size, J gene, CDR3 DNA, CDR3 protein. The D gene is left open where the match is weak. Some rows have no size entry. The others give once, few or many, or a class for an expanded clone.

>TRBV30|TRBD1|-|TRBJ1-6
TGTGCCTGGTCCGGACAGGGAGGGTCACCCCTCCACTTT
CAWSGQGGSPLHF
>TRBV28|-|-|TRBJ1-5
TGTGCCAGCACCCCCTCGCAGGGAGGTAATCAGCCCCAGCATTTT
CASTPSQGGNQPQHF
>TRBV10-3|TRBD1|once|TRBJ1-2
TGTGCCATCAGATCACAGGGGGCTAACTATGGCTACACCTTC
CAIRSQGANYGYTF
>TRBV7-2|TRBD2|-|TRBJ2-7
TGTGCCAGCAGCTTAGTGAGGACTAGCGGGACTAACTACGAGCAGTACTTC
CASSLVRTSGTNYEQYF
>TRBV7-6|TRBD1|-|TRBJ2-7
TGTGCCAGCAGTCCAGGACAGGGGCCTTCCTACGAGCAGTACTTC
CASSPGQGPSYEQYF
>TRBV9|TRBD1|-|TRBJ1-1
TGTGCCAGCAGCGCCGGACAGGTGGCGAACACTGAAGCTTTCTTT
CASSAGQVANTEAFF
>TRBV5-1|-|-|TRBJ2-2
TGCGCCAGCAGCCGGGGGGATGTCGCGGGGGCGACCGGGGAGCTGTTTTTT
CASSRGDVAGATGELFF
>TRBV27|-|-|TRBJ2-6
TGTGCCAGCAGTTTGCTGGCTTCTGGGGCCAACGTCCTGACTTTC
CASSLLASGANVLTF
>TRBV6-6|-|once|TRBJ1-1
TGTGCCAGCATGAGGTTCGGCGACACTGAAGCTTTCTTT
CASMRFGDTEAFF
>TRBV6-5|TRBD1|-|TRBJ2-7
TGTGCCAGCAGCAAGGACAGGGCTGGCTCCTACGAGCAGTACTTC
CASSKDRAGSYEQYF
>TRBV6-2/TRBV6-3|-|once|TRBJ1-1
TGTGCCAGCAGTTACTCGGTCGTTCAGGCCGGGAGCACTGAAGCTTTCTTT
CASSYSVVQAGSTEAFF
>TRBV21-1|-|-|TRBJ1-5
TGTGCCAGCAGCTCTCGGGACAGGGGCTTTTGCTATAGCAATCAGCCCCAGCATTTT
CASSSRDRGFCYSNQPQHF
>TRBV5-6|TRBD1|-|TRBJ1-2
TGTGCCAGCAGCGTACAGGGGGCGTATGGCTACACCTTC
CASSVQGAYGYTF
>TRBV11-3|-|-|TRBJ2-7
TGTGCCAGCAGCTTAATCCCTCTTGCCGGGGGGCCGAGCGAGCAGTACTTC
CASSLIPLAGGPSEQYF
>TRBV3-1/TRBV3-2|TRBD1|-|TRBJ1-3
TGTGCCAGCAGCCTTACCGGGACAGGGGGCTCTGGAAACACCATATATTTT
CASSLTGTGGSGNTIYF
>TRBV30|TRBD1|-|TRBJ1-5
TGTGCCTGGAGTAGACCCGGGACAGGGGGCAATCAGCCCCAGCATTTT
CAWSRPGTGGNQPQHF
>TRBV6-5|-|-|TRBJ2-7
TGTGCCAGCAGTCGTTACTACGAGCAGTACTTC
CASSRYYEQYF
>TRBV20-1|-|once|TRBJ1-2
TGCAGTGCTAATGAGGACAAGAACTATGGCTACACCTTC
CSANEDKNYGYTF
>TRBV27|TRBD1|few|TRBJ1-6
TGTGCCAGCAGTCTCCGGGACAGGGGTTCACCCCTCCACTTT
CASSLRDRGSPLHF
>TRBV29-1|TRBD2|-|TRBJ2-7
TGCAGCGCCGGGACTAGCGGGGACGAGCAGTACTTC
CSAGTSGDEQYF
>TRBV19|TRBD1|few|TRBJ1-5
TGTGCCAGTAGTCGCTGGGCTCAGACAGGGGGGAGCAATCAGCCCCAGCATTTT
CASSRWAQTGGSNQPQHF
>TRBV4-3|-|-|TRBJ2-1
TGCGCCAGCAGCCAAGATCGGCAGGGGATGTGGGAGCAGTTCTTC
CASSQDRQGMWEQFF
>TRBV19|-|-|TRBJ1-1
TGTGCCAGTAGTATCCCAGGGTACACTGAAGCTTTCTTT
CASSIPGYTEAFF
>TRBV19|TRBD2|few|TRBJ2-1
TGTGCCAGTAGTATGGGGAGGGGCCAGTACAATGAGCAGTTCTTC
CASSMGRGQYNEQFF
>TRBV7-2|-|-|TRBJ2-7
TGTGCCAGCAGCCTGCTTGGGACCGGCGGGACCCACGAGCAGTACTTC
CASSLLGTGGTHEQYF
>TRBV7-2|TRBD1|-|TRBJ2-7
TGTGCCAGCAGCCCCCAGTCCCGGGACAGGGCCGCCCCCTACGAGCAGTACTTC
CASSPQSRDRAAPYEQYF
>TRBV16|-|-|TRBJ1-1
TGTGCCAGCAGCCTTAACACAGGGCCCACTGAAGCTTTCTTT
CASSLNTGPTEAFF
>TRBV6-5|TRBD2|-|TRBJ2-1
TGTGCCAGCAGACCTGGACTAGCGAGATACAATGAGCAGTTCTTC
CASRPGLARYNEQFF
>TRBV18|-|few|TRBJ1-5
TGTGCCAGCTCACCACTAGGACAGAGCAATCAGCCCCAGCATTTT
CASSPLGQSNQPQHF
>TRBV7-6|-|-|TRBJ2-1
TGTGCCAGCAGCCCCCACGGTTATCTCAATGAGCAGTTCTTC
CASSPHGYLNEQFF
>TRBV7-2|TRBD2|-|TRBJ2-1
TGTGCCAGCAGCCTGAGACTAGCGGGAGGCTCCTACAATGAGCAGTTCTTC
CASSLRLAGGSYNEQFF
>TRBV7-3|-|-|TRBJ2-3
TGTGCCAGCACCTCACCCGACGGACTCGGCGATACGCAGTATTTT
CASTSPDGLGDTQYF
>TRBV6-5|-|-|TRBJ2-5
TGTGCCAGCAGTTACTCTGGGAGCCAAGAGACCCAGTACTTC
CASSYSGSQETQYF
>TRBV11-2|-|-|TRBJ1-1
TGTGCCAGCAGCTTAGACCTAGGAGGGAACACTGAAGCTTTCTTT
CASSLDLGGNTEAFF
>TRBV19|-|-|TRBJ1-6
TGTGCCAGTAGGTACAGGGAAGAAGTCTATAATTCACCCCTCCACTTT
CASRYREEVYNSPLHF
>TRBV6-2/TRBV6-3|TRBD2|-|TRBJ2-2
TGTGCCAGCAGTTACCGCACTAGCGGGGGGGCCGGCGGGGAGCTGTTTTTT
CASSYRTSGGAGGELFF
>TRBV7-2|-|-|TRBJ2-7
TGTGCCAGCAGCTTAGGACAGGTAAACGAGCAGTACTTC
CASSLGQVNEQYF
>TRBV19|-|-|TRBJ2-7
TGTGCCAGTAGTCCTCAGGGGGGCCCCTACGAGCAGTACTTC
CASSPQGGPYEQYF
>TRBV15|-|-|TRBJ1-5
TGTGCCACCAGCAGAGTCCTCGGGGATAGCAATCAGCCCCAGCATTTT
CATSRVLGDSNQPQHF
>TRBV29-1|TRBD1|few|TRBJ1-1
TGCAGCGTTGAAGGGACAGGGAAGAACACTGAAGCTTTCTTT
CSVEGTGKNTEAFF
>TRBV5-5|-|-|TRBJ1-5
TGTGCCAGCAGCTTGGACTGGAATCAGCCCCAGCATTTT
CASSLDWNQPQHF
>TRBV10-3|TRBD1|once|TRBJ2-1
TGTGCCATCAGTCCGACAGGGGCCAATGAGCAGTTCTTC
CAISPTGANEQFF
>TRBV5-6|-|-|TRBJ2-7
TGTGCCAGCAGCTTGGTAGGGGGAAGCTCCTACGAGCAGTACTTC
CASSLVGGSSYEQYF
>TRBV14|-|-|TRBJ2-3
TGTGCCAGCAGCCAAGATCGCAGGGGCGCCCCCACAGATACGCAGTATTTT
CASSQDRRGAPTDTQYF
>TRBV5-1|-|-|TRBJ1-1
TGCGCCAGCAGCTTGCAGGGCGCGGTGAACACTGAAGCTTTCTTT
CASSLQGAVNTEAFF
>TRBV10-1|-|-|TRBJ1-1
TGCGCCAGCATTTACACGGGTGAAGCTTTCTTT
CASIYTGEAFF
>TRBV7-2|-|-|TRBJ2-7
TGTGCCAGCAGCCCATTCTCCTACGAGCAGTACTTC
CASSPFSYEQYF
>TRBV18|-|-|TRBJ1-1
TGTGCCAGCTCACCAGAACTCCTCGGGGGGAACACTGAAGCTTTCTTT
CASSPELLGGNTEAFF
>TRBV6-6|-|-|TRBJ2-1
TGTGCCAGCAGCCATGACTCATATGAGCAGTTCTTC
CASSHDSYEQFF